This T cell receptor (beta chain) originates from a study of OX40 agonist ivuxolimab in advanced cancers. About the study: The study gave patients intravenous ivuxolimab at 0.01 to 10 mg/kg every 2 weeks. A history of anti-PD-1, anti-PD-L1 or anti-CTLA-4 therapy was acceptable, and approximately 40% had some. Three patients showed partial responses: one hepatocellular carcinoma and two cutaneous melanoma cases.

The CDR3 length is 16 residues. The V gene lost 1 base and the J gene lost 9 bases, with 21 bases spanning the gap. Germline values: CDR1 SGHRS, CDR2 YFSETQ. Profiled with immunoSEQ multiplex PCR; TCRdb holds only in-frame clones, not every one. The data show approximately 82,000 clones, with more than 70% seen just once and about 9.1% held by the top ten. This TCR was sampled from an adult with an advanced solid tumor such as melanoma, head and neck, liver or kidney cancer. The chain combines TRBV5-1 with TRBJ2-3; tentatively, D is TRBD1 or TRBD2 (6 bases each). This specimen consisted of CD4+ or CD8+ T cells sorted from blood, obtained in a trial of the OX40 agonist ivuxolimab. CDR3 coding DNA: TGCGCCAGCAGCTTGTTTTTGGGGGGCGGTTACAACACGCAGTATTTT. The encoded protein is CASSLFLGGGYNTQYF.